This entry lists 21 T cell receptor beta chains sequenced from one sample in a study of control samples from healthy donors and cancer patients. Produced via immunoSEQ multiplex PCR; TCRdb's table is partial and in-frame only. This sample has approximately 130,000 clones, with about nine tenths found just once. Sequencing input: blood. The receptor source for this set is a man aged 40-49 years in good health.

This rearrangement joins TRBV5-1 to TRBJ1-1, with 11 bases lining up with TRBD1. Germline V CDR1 and CDR2: SGHRS, YFSETQ. The CDR3 covers 14 residues. The V segment lost 4 bases and the J segment 4 bases; nucleotides outside the gene matches: 3. The CDR3 DNA reads as TGCGCCAGCAGCCTTGGACAGGGGGCCACTGAAGCTTTCTTT. It is translated as CASSLGQGATEAFF. The whole variable domain, filled in from reference TRBV5-1 and TRBJ1-1, reads KAGVTQTPRYLIKTRGQQVTLSCSPISGHRSVSWYQQTPGQGLQFLFEYFSETQRNKGNFPGRFSGRQFSNSRSEMNVSTLELGDSALYLCASSLGQGATEAFFGQGTRLTVV.

In its sample, this clone was seen once. The chain carries TRBV9 and TRBJ2-1, with 7 bases aligning to TRBD1. The ends lost 2 bases at V and 2 bases at J; junction bases unmatched: 1. The CDR3 extends over 14 amino acids. Looked up from germline, CDR1 is SGDLS and CDR2 is YYNGEE. For the CDR3, the DNA is TGTGCCAGCAGCGTCGGGACAGCCTACAATGAGCAGTTCTTC. Translated, it gives CASSVGTAYNEQFF. The whole variable domain, filled in from reference TRBV9 and TRBJ2-1, reads DSGVTQTPKHLITATGQRVTLRCSPRSGDLSVYWYQQSLDQGLQFLIQYYNGEERAKGNILERFSAQQFPDLHSELNLSSLELGDSALYFCASSVGTAYNEQFFGPGTRLTVL.

The chain joins TRBV24-1 to TRBJ1-6; no reliable D call. The CDR3 length is 12 residues. Germline V lookup: CDR1 KGHDR, CDR2 SFDVKD. Trimming pared 4 bases from V and 14 bases from J, leaving 11 bases between. The CDR3 protein is CATSDPTWTLHF. The CDR3 nucleotides read TGTGCCACCAGTGACCCGACTTGGACCCTCCACTTT.

This clone was seen only once. The genes are TRBV5-6 and TRBJ2-7; TRBD1 matches at 7 bases. The CDR3 is made up of 14 amino acids. Germline V gives CDR1 SGHDT, CDR2 YYEEEE. V gave up 1 base and J gave up 7 bases; unmatched junction bases: 8. The CDR3 spells CASSLKGGEEEQYF. The CDR3 bases are TGTGCCAGCAGCTTGAAAGGGGGCGAAGAGGAGCAGTACTTC.

This clone was seen just once. This sequence joins TRBV2 and TRBJ1-4; no clear D. Germline-derived CDR1 and CDR2 are SNHLY and FYNNEI. The CDR3 consists of 19 residues. V lost 3 bases and J 0 bases, leaving 20 bases between the germline ends. CDR3 region: CASSDRGKAITSTNEKLFF. The CDR3 DNA reads as TGTGCCAGCAGTGACAGAGGCAAAGCTATTACCTCAACTAATGAAAAACTGTTTTTT.

This sequence joins TRBV6-4 and TRBJ1-2; the D gene is possibly TRBD1 (6 bases). The CDR3 is 13 residues long. V was shortened by 6 bases and J by 8 bases, with 16 bases between the two germline ends. Germline V lookup: CDR1 MRHNA, CDR2 SNTAGT. The CDR3 DNA reads as TGTGCCAGCAGGGACAGCGCCTCTCGGGGCTACACCTTC. This translates into CASRDSASRGYTF.

Only one count was recorded for this clone. The gene calls are TRBV12-5 and TRBJ2-1; 12 bases are shared with TRBD1. The V and J ends lost 7 bases and 4 bases, in that order; junction bases with no gene match: 20. Germline assignment: CDR1 LGHNT and CDR2 FRNRAP. CDR3 length: 20 amino acids. The CDR3 protein is CASVQEGTGGWLAGYNEQFF. The DNA of the CDR3 is TGTGCTAGTGTCCAGGAGGGGACAGGGGGCTGGCTAGCGGGGTACAATGAGCAGTTCTTC.

This clone was observed a single time. J is TRBJ2-7 and V is TRBV3-1 (or the pseudogene TRBV3-2), with TRBD2 as a possible D gene (7 bases). Germline CDR1 and CDR2: LGHDT and YNNKEL (reference sequence). V was cut by 1 base and J by 2 bases, with 12 bases left in between. The CDR3 length is 15 residues. Written as DNA, the CDR3 is TGTGCCAGCAGCCAAGGACCGGGGGGCACCTACGAGCAGTACTTC. It specifies CASSQGPGGTYEQYF.

The V call is TRBV7-8, the J call TRBJ1-1, with a tentative D call TRBD1 (6 bases). Germline V gene sequence: CDR1 SGHVS, CDR2 FQNEAQ. V was clipped by 5 bases and J by 7 bases, with 23 bases between them. The CDR3 covers 16 residues. CDR3 amino acids: CASSPLGLGGYNEAFF. The CDR3 DNA follows: TGTGCCAGCAGCCCCCTGGGTCTAGGGGGTTATAATGAAGCTTTCTTT.

Turning to this clone: The junction departs from germline at one end; a sequencing error may be responsible. The chain combines TRBV19 with TRBJ1-3; D call uncertain. Per germline, CDR1 LNHDA and CDR2 SQIVND (reference sequence). This CDR3 contains 14 residues. CDR3 DNA sequence: TGTGCCAGTACAAAAATGGGCTCTGGAGACACCATATATTTT. Translating it yields CASTKMGSGDTIYF.

This clone was counted once. This sample also contains other DNA sequences that code for the same CDR3. The chain combines TRBV7-6 with TRBJ2-1; 8 positions agree with TRBD2. CDR3 length: 16 amino acids. After removal of 0 bases from V and 7 bases from J, the junction contained 8 bases not matched to a gene. Germline CDR1 reads SGHVS; CDR2 reads FNYEAQ. In nucleotides, the CDR3 is TGTGCCAGCAGCTTAGCCTCTAGCGGGCAGAGGAATGAGCAGTTCTTC. Encoded protein: CASSLASSGQRNEQFF.

The rearrangement links TRBV6-2 or TRBV6-3 to TRBJ2-2; 7 bases match TRBD2. Trimming removed 2 bases from V and 7 bases from J; junction bases left unmatched: 10. The CDR3 is 16 residues long. Germline V gene data show CDR1 as MNHEY and CDR2 as SVGEGT. The chain's CDR3 is CASSYPRLAAGGELFF. The CDR3, as DNA: TGTGCCAGCAGTTACCCGCGGCTAGCGGCCGGCGGGGAGCTGTTTTTT.

The rearrangement links TRBV10-2 to TRBJ2-7; 10 positions match TRBD1. Germline CDR1 is WSHSY and CDR2 is SAAADI. V dropped 4 bases and J dropped 4; count of bases not matched to a gene: 7. The CDR3 is made up of 15 amino acids. The CDR3 nucleotides read TGCGCCAGCAGTGTCCGGGACAGGGGTAGGTACGAGCAGTACTTC. Its translation is CASSVRDRGRYEQYF.

V usage is TRBV4-3 and J usage is TRBJ2-1; 13 bases line up with TRBD2. Germline V gene data show CDR1 as LGHNA and CDR2 as YSLEER. The CDR3 covers 16 residues. V was pared by 6 bases and J by 9 bases, with 11 bases of the junction left unmatched. This chain's CDR3 is CASSPKATSGGGEQFF. The CDR3 DNA reads as TGCGCCAGCAGTCCAAAAGCCACTAGCGGGGGGGGTGAGCAGTTCTTC.

The J gene is TRBJ2-5, the V gene TRBV12-3 or TRBV12-4; D is uncertain. CDR3 size: 12 residues. The germline V and J ends were trimmed by 5 bases and 4 bases, with 8 bases remaining between them. CDR3 DNA sequence: TGTGCCAGCAGTACACACCGAGAGACCCAGTACTTC. Translated, it gives CASSTHRETQYF.

The V and J genes are TRBV6-5 and TRBJ1-5; D gene unclear. Germline V gene data show CDR1 as MNHEY and CDR2 as SVGAGI. Trimming removed 7 bases at V and 5 bases at J, with 15 bases between. The CDR3 sequence is 14 residues long. The CDR3 DNA sequence: TGTGCCAGCATCCGCCGGACCGGGGATCAGCCCCAGCATTTT. It translates to CASIRRTGDQPQHF.

The chain employs TRBV12-3 or TRBV12-4 and TRBJ2-5; no firm D call. The CDR3 extends over 12 amino acids. The ends were cut back, 6 bases at V and 4 bases at J, with 9 bases in the middle. CDR3 sequence (DNA): TGTGCCAGCAGACTTCGTGGAGAGACCCAGTACTTC. Protein: CASRLRGETQYF.

This clone was seen a few times. J is TRBJ2-5 and V is TRBV30, with a possible D match to TRBD2 (6 bases). From germline, CDR1 is GTSNPN and CDR2 SVGIG (reference sequence). The CDR3 has 14 residues. Trimming took off 2 bases at V and 2 bases at J, with 12 bases between the two ends. The CDR3 sequence: CAWSSRDWQETQYF. Written as DNA, the CDR3 is TGTGCCTGGAGTTCTCGGGACTGGCAAGAGACCCAGTACTTC. The full variable domain, with the rest looked up from reference TRBV30 and TRBJ2-5, is SQTIHQWPATLVQPVGSPLSLECTVEGTSNPNLYWYRQAAGRGLQLLFYSVGIGQISSEVPQNLSASRPQDRQFILSSKKLLLSDSGFYLCAWSSRDWQETQYFGPGTRLLVL.

Regarding this clone: Other DNA sequences in the sample encode the same CDR3. This chain joins TRBV5-6 and TRBJ1-2; TRBD1 is a possible D gene (5 bases). This CDR3 contains 13 residues. V was cut by 0 bases and J by 8 bases, with 11 bases left in between. Germline V gives CDR1 SGHDT, CDR2 YYEEEE. Here the CDR3 reads CASSLGRGSGYTF. The CDR3 bases are TGTGCCAGCAGCTTGGGTCGGGGGAGCGGCTACACCTTC.

V usage is TRBV7-2 and J usage is TRBJ2-3; no reliable D call. Germline V lookup: CDR1 SGHTA, CDR2 FQGNSA. This CDR3 is built from 15 residues. The V end was cut by 1 base, the J end by 2 bases, with 10 bases between. The CDR3 nucleotides are TGTGCCAGCAGCTTAGGGGCGGACCACACAGATACGCAGTATTTT. Amino acid sequence: CASSLGADHTDTQYF.

The V call is TRBV19, the J call TRBJ2-7, with 7 bases lining up with TRBD1. V shed 3 bases, J shed 3 bases, and the junction held 5 bases outside the gene matches. The CDR3 loop spans 14 amino acids. From germline, CDR1 is LNHDA and CDR2 SQIVND (reference sequence). The CDR3 spells CASSIRDRYYEQYF. The DNA of the CDR3 is TGTGCCAGTAGTATCAGGGACAGATACTACGAGCAGTACTTC.